Each of the 26 T cell receptor beta chains below was sequenced from the same sample in a study of T cell responses to AZD1222 COVID-19 vaccine. Assay used: immunoSEQ multiplex PCR; TCRdb lists only in-frame clones, some missing. The sample lists 160,000 or so clones; roughly 90% were seen once. The sample was peripheral blood, taken on day 0 of AZD1222 vaccination. Receptors were obtained from an adult in good health.

The V call is TRBV18, the J call TRBJ2-2; D might be TRBD1 or TRBD2, each matching 7 bases. V was shortened by 5 bases and J by 5 bases, with 18 bases between the two germline ends. Germline V gene lookup returns CDR1 KGHSH and CDR2 LQKENI. This CDR3 comprises 16 residues. The CDR3 is CASSRPGQRDTGELFF. The CDR3 coding sequence is TGTGCCAGCTCAAGGCCGGGACAGCGGGATACCGGGGAGCTGTTTTTT.

J is TRBJ1-2 and V is TRBV24-1, with a tentative D call TRBD1 (6 bases). This CDR3 contains 14 residues. Germline-derived CDR1 and CDR2 are KGHDR and SFDVKD. Trimming shortened V by 0 bases and J by 8 bases, and 12 bases separated the two germline ends. Here the CDR3 reads CATSDLDRPEGYTF. Here the CDR3 DNA reads TGTGCCACCAGTGATTTGGACAGGCCGGAGGGCTACACCTTC.

The chain uses TRBV7-4 and TRBJ1-6, with D unresolved. CDR3 length: 15 residues. Germline CDR1 and CDR2: SGHVT and SQSDAQ. Trimming shortened V by 7 bases and J by 5 bases, and 15 bases separated the two germline ends. The CDR3 sequence: CASISGSNDNSPLHF. In nucleotides, the CDR3 is TGTGCCAGCATATCCGGGAGCAATGATAATTCACCCCTCCACTTT.

The chain recombines TRBV30 with TRBJ2-7, with 9 nucleotides matching TRBD1. The CDR3 spans 13 residues. Looked up from germline, CDR1 is GTSNPN and CDR2 is SVGIG (reference sequence). With 5 bases clipped from V and 5 bases from J, the junction kept 7 bases outside the gene matches. CDR3 residues: CAWSPGTGNEQYF. The CDR3 bases are TGTGCCTGGTCGCCCGGGACAGGGAACGAGCAGTACTTC.

This chain connects TRBV27 to TRBJ1-2, with a tentative D call TRBD1 (5 bases). Trimming removed 3 bases from V and 6 bases from J, with 20 bases in between. This CDR3 spans 16 amino acids. CDR1 is MNHEY, CDR2 SMNVEV, per germline (reference sequence). The CDR3 sequence: CASSLSWVQGEDGYTF. Here the CDR3 DNA reads TGTGCCAGCAGTTTGAGTTGGGTCCAGGGTGAAGATGGCTACACCTTC.

The table lists this clone with a count of one. The chain employs TRBV5-6 and TRBJ1-1; D is unclear. CDR1 is SGHDT, CDR2 YYEEEE, per germline. V lost 5 bases and J lost 2, with 10 bases in between. This CDR3 has 13 residues. Here the CDR3 DNA reads TGTGCCAGCAGTGGAGGGCCCAACACTGAAGCTTTCTTT. It yields the protein CASSGGPNTEAFF.

The CDR3 loop reads CASSPRTGRQPQHF. CDR3 nucleotide sequence: TGTGCCAGCTCACCACGGACAGGGAGACAGCCCCAGCATTTT. The rearrangement links TRBV18 to TRBJ1-5; 8 bases fit TRBD1. Germline CDR1 is KGHSH and CDR2 is LQKENI. V dropped 1 base and J dropped 7; count of bases not matched to a gene: 3. This CDR3 contains 14 residues.

This clone was recorded once. The rearrangement joins TRBV19 to TRBJ1-5, with D possibly being TRBD1 (6 bases). With 11 bases removed from V and 5 bases from J, the gap between germline ends came to 13 bases. Per the germline V gene, CDR1 is LNHDA and CDR2 is SQIVND (reference sequence). The CDR3 length is 12 residues. The CDR3 DNA reads TGTGCCGCCCAGGGGCGAGATCAGCCCCAGCATTTT. Its protein product is CAAQGRDQPQHF.

The J gene is TRBJ2-3, the V gene TRBV30; 9 nucleotides line up with TRBD2. Per the germline V gene, CDR1 is GTSNPN and CDR2 is SVGIG (reference sequence). V lost 0 bases, J lost 4 bases, and 14 bases stayed unmatched. The CDR3 loop spans 18 amino acids. The CDR3 DNA reads as TGTGCCTGGAGTGTTCGAATGTCGGCGGGAGGGCCCGCAGATACGCAGTATTTT. Translating gives CAWSVRMSAGGPADTQYF.

The V gene is TRBV6-5, the J gene TRBJ1-1; tentative D call: TRBD1 (6 bases). Between the trimmed V and J ends, which lost 0 bases and 5 bases, there was a span of 16 bases. Germline CDR1 is MNHEY and CDR2 is SVGAGI. The CDR3 totals 16 residues. In DNA, the CDR3 is TGTGCCAGCAGTTACTCGTTGGGCAGGGGTCGAACTGAAGCTTTCTTT. It translates to CASSYSLGRGRTEAFF.

The chain recombines TRBV28 with TRBJ1-2; D is unclear. The CDR3 totals 10 residues. The germline V gene encodes CDR1 MDHEN and CDR2 SYDVKM. The V end lost 2 bases, the J end lost 6 bases, and 1 base lay between the germline ends. The CDR3 DNA reads as TGTGCCAGCAGTTTAGATGGCTACACCTTC. This translates into CASSLDGYTF.

The CDR3 here is CAISSRRGGQYF. The CDR3 DNA reads as TGTGCCATCAGCTCTAGGCGGGGCGGGCAGTACTTC. The chain employs TRBV10-3 and TRBJ2-7; a possible D gene is TRBD2 (6 bases). The V and J ends lost 6 bases and 9 bases respectively, with 15 bases between them. The CDR3 spans 12 residues. Germline V gene lookup returns CDR1 ENHRY and CDR2 SYGVKD.

This clone was recorded once. The chain links TRBV10-1 to TRBJ1-2; 7 positions agree with TRBD1. CDR1 is WNHNN, CDR2 SYGVQD, per germline (reference sequence). The length of the CDR3 is 15 residues. V lost 7 bases, J lost 8 bases, and 16 bases stayed unmatched. The CDR3: CASNMTGNPVEGYTF. The CDR3 DNA reads TGCGCCAGCAATATGACAGGGAATCCGGTAGAAGGCTACACCTTC.

This clone was seen only a few times. This rearrangement joins TRBV9 to TRBJ2-7; D call uncertain. The germline V gene encodes CDR1 SGDLS and CDR2 YYNGEE. Trimming took off 0 bases at V and 1 base at J, with 5 bases between the two ends. There are 13 residues in the CDR3. In DNA, the CDR3 is TGTGCCAGCAGCGTAGACGAATCCTACGAGCAGTACTTC. It codes for CASSVDESYEQYF. Drawing the rest from reference TRBV9 and TRBJ2-7, the complete variable domain is DSGVTQTPKHLITATGQRVTLRCSPRSGDLSVYWYQQSLDQGLQFLIQYYNGEERAKGNILERFSAQQFPDLHSELNLSSLELGDSALYFCASSVDESYEQYFGPGTRLTVT.

This chain connects TRBV5-1 to TRBJ2-1; 9 nucleotides agree with TRBD2. Germline-derived CDR1 and CDR2 are SGHRS and YFSETQ. Trimming removed 3 bases from V and 3 bases from J; junction bases left unmatched: 10. This CDR3 has 17 amino acids. The CDR3: CASSSKASSGGYNEQFF. The CDR3 DNA reads as TGCGCCAGCAGCTCCAAGGCCAGTAGCGGGGGCTACAATGAGCAGTTCTTC. The variable domain in full, with the rest retrieved from reference TRBV5-1 and TRBJ2-1, is KAGVTQTPRYLIKTRGQQVTLSCSPISGHRSVSWYQQTPGQGLQFLFEYFSETQRNKGNFPGRFSGRQFSNSRSEMNVSTLELGDSALYLCASSSKASSGGYNEQFFGPGTRLTVL.

This clone has a handful of counts. CDR3 in amino acids: CASSPPQLNTEAFF. CDR3 coding DNA: TGTGCCAGCAGCCCCCCACAGTTGAACACTGAAGCTTTCTTT. The V call is TRBV5-4, the J call TRBJ1-1; D remains unclear. Germline loops: CDR1 SGHNT, CDR2 YYREEE (reference sequence). This CDR3 contains 14 residues. V shed 4 bases and J shed 0 bases, with 10 bases lying between them.

The rearrangement uses TRBV25-1 and TRBJ2-1; TRBD2 is a possible D gene (5 bases). Deletions cut 0 bases from V and 10 bases from J, with 13 bases between. CDR1 is MGHDK, CDR2 SYGVNS, per germline. The CDR3 spans 14 residues. CDR3 nucleotide sequence: TGTGCCAGCAGTGAATATCGAGAGGGCCGCGAGCAGTTCTTC. Its protein is CASSEYREGREQFF.

This clone has only one observation. The rearrangement joins TRBV28 to TRBJ1-5; weak D call: TRBD1 (5 bases). V was shortened by 6 bases and J by 4 bases, with 13 bases between the two germline ends. Germline CDR1 is MDHEN and CDR2 is SYDVKM. This CDR3 is 14 amino acids long. Written as DNA, the CDR3 is TGTGCCAGCAGCCCGAGGGACGTAAATCAGCCCCAGCATTTT. Amino acids: CASSPRDVNQPQHF.

About this clone: Mismatch with germline at one junction end may stem from a read error. The V and J genes are TRBV30 and TRBJ1-1; 7 bases match TRBD1. CDR3 length: 13 residues. The germline V gene encodes CDR1 GTSNPN and CDR2 SVGIG (reference sequence). The CDR3 coding sequence is TGTGCCGGGAGACAGGGATCGGGGACTGAAGCTTTCTTT. Translated: CAGRQGSGTEAFF.

The rearrangement uses TRBV6-2 or TRBV6-3 and TRBJ2-5, with 8 bases matching TRBD1. This CDR3 region has 16 residues. The germline gives CDR1 MNHEY, CDR2 SVGEGT. The V segment lost 3 bases and the J segment 5 bases; nucleotides outside the gene matches: 11. This CDR3 reads CASSYLRTGTGETQYF. CDR3 DNA: TGTGCCAGCAGTTATTTGCGGACAGGGACTGGGGAGACCCAGTACTTC.

The table lists this clone with a count of one. The CDR3 DNA sequence: TGTGCCAGCCAGGGGGGGGCGGTTGAGAACACTGAAGCTTTCTTT. Translating gives CASQGGAVENTEAFF. This chain connects TRBV27 to TRBJ1-1, with 7 bases that match TRBD1. The CDR3 sequence is 15 residues long. The trim removed 8 bases at V and 1 base at J, leaving 10 bases unmatched. From germline, CDR1 is MNHEY and CDR2 SMNVEV (reference sequence).

This chain joins TRBV6-1 and TRBJ1-6; D is perhaps TRBD1 (6 bases). The CDR3 runs 16 residues. CDR1 and CDR2 from the germline V gene are MNHNS and SASEGT. Trimming took off 2 bases at V and 10 bases at J, with 18 bases between the two ends. The CDR3 DNA reads TGTGCCAGCAGTGAACAAGTAGGACAGCTAGAGTCACCCCTCCACTTT. Translated, it gives CASSEQVGQLESPLHF.

This clone has just one count. The rearrangement links TRBV19 to TRBJ2-7; TRBD1 might be the D (5 bases). Looked up from germline, CDR1 is LNHDA and CDR2 is SQIVND (reference sequence). The CDR3 is made up of 13 amino acids. Trimming shortened V by 5 bases and J by 4 bases, and 12 bases separated the two germline ends. The CDR3 region is CASSPPQGYEQYF. The DNA of the CDR3 is TGTGCCAGTAGTCCCCCCCAGGGTTACGAGCAGTACTTC.

The rearrangement links TRBV18 to TRBJ1-1; tentatively, D is TRBD1 (5 bases). Trimming pared 5 bases from V and 1 base from J, leaving 8 bases between. CDR1 is KGHSH and CDR2 is LQKENI in the germline V gene. CDR3 size: 13 residues. CDR3 loop: CASSSGQNTEAFF. CDR3 sequence (DNA): TGTGCCAGCTCATCTGGACAGAACACTGAAGCTTTCTTT.

The rearrangement joins TRBV28 to TRBJ1-5, with 8 bases matching TRBD1. This CDR3 contains 15 residues. The junction had 10 bases not matched to a gene; V was cut back by 7 bases and J by 5 bases. Germline V CDR1 and CDR2: MDHEN, SYDVKM. The CDR3 DNA reads TGTGCCAGCACCGACCGGGGACAGGTTTATCAGCCCCAGCATTTT. Protein product: CASTDRGQVYQPQHF.

This clone occurred once. The chain links TRBV27 to TRBJ2-1; 7 positions match TRBD2. The CDR3 contains 15 residues. V was pared by 6 bases and J by 6 bases, with 11 bases of the junction left unmatched. Germline V gene data show CDR1 as MNHEY and CDR2 as SMNVEV (reference sequence). The CDR3 here is CASSLTAGVGNEQFF. CDR3 nucleotide sequence: TGTGCCAGCAGCTTAACTGCGGGAGTGGGCAATGAGCAGTTCTTC.